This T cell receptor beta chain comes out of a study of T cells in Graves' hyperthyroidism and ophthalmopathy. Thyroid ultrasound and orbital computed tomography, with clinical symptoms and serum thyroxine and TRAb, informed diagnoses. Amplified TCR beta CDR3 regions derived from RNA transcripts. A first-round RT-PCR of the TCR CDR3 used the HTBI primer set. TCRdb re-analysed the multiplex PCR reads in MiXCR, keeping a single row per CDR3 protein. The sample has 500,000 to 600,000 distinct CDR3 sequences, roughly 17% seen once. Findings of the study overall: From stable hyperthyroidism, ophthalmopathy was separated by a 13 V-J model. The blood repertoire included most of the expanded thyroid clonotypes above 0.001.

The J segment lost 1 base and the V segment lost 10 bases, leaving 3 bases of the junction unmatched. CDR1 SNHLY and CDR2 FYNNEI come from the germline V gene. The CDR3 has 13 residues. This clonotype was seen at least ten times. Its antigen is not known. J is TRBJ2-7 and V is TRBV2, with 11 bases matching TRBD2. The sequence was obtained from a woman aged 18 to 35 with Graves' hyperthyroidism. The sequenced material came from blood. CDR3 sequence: CAILAGGSYEQYF. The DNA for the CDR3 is TGTGCCATCCTAGCGGGAGGTTCCTACGAGCAGTACTTC.